One and the same sample provided the 6 T cell receptor beta chains below, sequenced in a study of cytotoxic CD8 clonotypes in ibrutinib-treated CLL. Some clones are missing from TCRdb's copy, which holds only in-frame ones; the method was immunoSEQ multiplex PCR. Among hundreds of thousands of clones, about 80% were seen once, and the ten largest hold roughly 6.3%. The specimen comprised PBMCs, sampled before ibrutinib treatment. Receptor source: a human donor with chronic lymphocytic leukemia.

The chain is built from TRBV6-7 and TRBJ2-2; no firm D call. TRBV6-7 falls under the ORF class, with uncertain function. The CDR3 loop spans 12 amino acids. The V gene lost 6 bases and the J gene lost 2 bases, with 4 bases spanning the gap. Here the CDR3 reads CASRINTGELFF. CDR3 DNA: TGTGCCAGCAGGATAAACACCGGGGAGCTGTTTTTT.

The chain uses TRBV4-1 and TRBJ2-1; D call uncertain. The germline V gene has CDR1 MGHRA and CDR2 YSYEKL. Trimming cost V 1 base and J 1 base, with 8 bases left between them. The CDR3 spans 15 residues. For the CDR3, the DNA is TGCGCCAGCAGCCAAGCTTATCAATCCTACAATGAGCAGTTCTTC. It encodes CASSQAYQSYNEQFF.

In DNA, the CDR3 is TGTGCCAGCAGCCCGCGGACAGGTTCGGATGAGCAGTTCTTC. This translates into CASSPRTGSDEQFF. The V and J genes are TRBV9 and TRBJ2-1; 7 bases agree with TRBD1. This CDR3 region has 14 residues. The J segment lost 8 bases and the V segment lost 4 bases, leaving 9 bases of the junction unmatched. Germline lookup yields CDR1 SGDLS and CDR2 YYNGEE.

V and J are TRBV30 and TRBJ2-1, with 11 bases aligning to TRBD2. CDR3 length equals 17 residues. The germline CDR1 and CDR2 sequences are GTSNPN and SVGIG (reference sequence). The V segment lost 4 bases and the J segment 4 bases; nucleotides outside the gene matches: 12. The CDR3 sequence: CAWIRVGLAGRYNEQFF. CDR3 coding DNA: TGTGCCTGGATCCGGGTTGGACTAGCGGGTAGATACAATGAGCAGTTCTTC.

The chain is built from TRBV7-8 and TRBJ2-1; either TRBD1 or TRBD2 may fit D (5 bases each). Germline values: CDR1 SGHVS, CDR2 FQNEAQ. The germline V and J ends were trimmed by 1 base and 2 bases, with 9 bases remaining between them. The CDR3 runs 15 residues. Written as DNA, the CDR3 is TGTGCCAGCAGCTTAGGGGGGTTCACCTACAATGAGCAGTTCTTC. This codes for CASSLGGFTYNEQFF.

V is TRBV28 and J is TRBJ2-7; 7 nucleotides align to TRBD1. CDR1 MDHEN and CDR2 SYDVKM come from the germline V gene. This CDR3 is built from 12 residues. The CDR3 is CATGQSSYEQYF. The CDR3 DNA follows: TGTGCTACGGGACAGTCATCGTACGAGCAGTACTTC.